This T cell receptor beta chain appears in the sequencing data of a study of CD8 T cells in ankylosing spondylitis. Whole-study results and caveats: Several of the motif variants were reported before in synovial fluid and blood from reactive arthritis. Blood from ankylosing spondylitis patients appeared to carry a characteristic roughly 8-variant TCR beta motif. Disease-linked clones bore a CD8+ phenotype and were relatively rare in peripheral blood. Matched ankylosing spondylitis synovial fluid reportedly contained a significantly enriched population of disease-linked clones.

The V gene lost 5 bases and the J gene lost 5 bases, with 12 bases spanning the gap. This CDR3 is 13 amino acids long. CDR1 is SGHVS, CDR2 FQNEAQ, per germline. Quantitative 5'-RACE with molecular barcodes produced the TCR beta libraries. TCRdb fed the 5' RACE reads into MiXCR, producing one record per CDR3 protein. The sample lists about 220,000 distinct CDR3 sequences; approximately 7.3% were seen once. This clonotype was recorded at least ten times. Its antigen remains unidentified. Sequenced material: blood, either unsorted or a sorted T cell fraction (not recorded which). This rearrangement joins TRBV7-8 to TRBJ1-1; tentatively, D is TRBD1 (5 bases). The sequence was obtained from a male donor with ankylosing spondylitis. The CDR3 DNA reads TGTGCCAGCAGCATATCAGGGATTACTGAAGCTTTCTTT. The encoded protein is CASSISGITEAFF. Variable domain in full (rest from reference TRBV7-8 and TRBJ1-1): GAGVSQSPRYKVAKRGQDVALRCDPISGHVSLFWYQQALGQGPEFLTYFQNEAQLDKSGLPSDRFFAERPEGSVSTLKIQRTQQEDSAVYLCASSISGITEAFFGQGTRLTVV.